This T cell receptor beta chain comes out of a study of blood T cell repertoires in COVID-19. Study as a whole: The United States, Italy and Spain supplied acute and convalescent COVID-19 samples. T cells, B-cell-depleted T cells, or PBMCs supplied cDNA or gDNA.

Original handling: The assay estimated nucleated cells by amplifying reference gene primers. Libraries were prepared by immunoSEQ multiplex PCR; TCRdb keeps only in-frame clonotypes and omits some of them. The V and J calls and clone size come from that table; D and trimming were worked out from the DNA. The table includes about 33,000 clones, 90% to 95% detected once. Trimming stripped 4 bases from V and 1 base from J, with 18 bases between. Germline CDR1 reads SGHNT; CDR2 reads YYREEE (reference sequence). The CDR3 length is 18 residues. This receptor was identified in a human donor in a cohort sampled during active COVID-19. V usage is TRBV5-4 and J usage is TRBJ2-6, with D possibly TRBD2 on 5 matching bases. Sequencing input: peripheral blood. The CDR3 protein is CASSVSPGSVSGANVLTF. For the CDR3, the DNA is TGTGCCAGCAGCGTTTCCCCGGGATCAGTTTCTGGGGCCAACGTCCTGACTTTC.